The sequence of this T cell receptor beta chain was determined in a study of T-cell reconstitution after alpha-beta-depleted transplantation in children. TCRbeta library construction was performed incorporating unique molecular identifiers. TCRdb reanalysed the PCR reads using MiXCR and keeps one entry per CDR3 protein. The sample consists of around 400,000 distinct CDR3 sequences, 11% of them appearing once. The CDR3 has 12 residues. The germline V gene has CDR1 SGHDT and CDR2 YYEEEE. V dropped 6 bases and J dropped 12 bases, with 13 bases sitting between them. The sample in question was PBMCs from the stem cell graft donor, obtained from the stem cell graft. This sequence joins TRBV5-6 and TRBJ2-6, with D possibly called TRBD1 or TRBD2 (6 bases each). The receptor was isolated from a human donor who donated a stem cell graft to a child with acute myeloid leukemia. DNA of the CDR3: TGTGCCAGCACCCAAGGGGGGAGCGTCCTGACTTTC. Protein sequence: CASTQGGSVLTF.